Below, 15 T cell receptor beta chains from the same sample are listed, as sequenced in a study of blood T cells in healthy people across ages. Combining a sample-barcoded 5' primer with a J-beta primer mix, a second PCR ran for roughly 7 to 12 cycles. TCRdb fed the 5' RACE reads into MiXCR, producing one record per CDR3 protein. Of hundreds of thousands of distinct CDR3 sequences in the sample, under 30% were seen once. The sample consisted of blood. Source of these receptors: a woman of 80 years or more in good health.

In this sample, this clonotype turned up many times. V usage is TRBV27 and J usage is TRBJ1-4; D is ambiguous. Looked up from germline, CDR1 is MNHEY and CDR2 is SMNVEV (reference sequence). Trimming stripped 7 bases from V and 8 bases from J, with 20 bases between. This CDR3 has 15 residues. CDR3 in amino acids: CASTNRRGPREKLFF. The CDR3 nucleotides read TGTGCCAGCACCAATAGGAGAGGGCCGAGAGAAAAACTGTTTTTT.

This clonotype was picked up many times. The gene calls are TRBV5-1 and TRBJ2-3, with 13 bases that match TRBD2. V was pared by 0 bases and J by 2 bases, with 12 bases of the junction left unmatched. Looked up from germline, CDR1 is SGHRS and CDR2 is YFSETQ. This CDR3 is built from 20 residues. The CDR3 DNA reads as TGCGCCAGCAGCTTGGAACTAGCGGGGGGGTCTCAGCTTTCCACAGATACGCAGTATTTT. This encodes CASSLELAGGSQLSTDTQYF.

This clonotype was seen at least ten times. This chain connects TRBV6-1 to TRBJ2-5; D perhaps matches TRBD2 (6 bases). Per the germline V gene, CDR1 is MNHNS and CDR2 is SASEGT. The CDR3 is 15 amino acids. Trimming took 6 bases from V and 2 from J, leaving 16 bases between them. CDR3 coding DNA: TGTGCCAGCAGAAGCGGGCGGGCCTTACAAGAGACCCAGTACTTC. This sequence encodes CASRSGRALQETQYF.

This clonotype was counted ten times or more. This chain uses TRBV6-5 with TRBJ2-1; D is ambiguous. The CDR3 has 16 residues. Germline V gives CDR1 MNHEY, CDR2 SVGAGI. Trimming removed 0 bases from V and 6 bases from J, with 15 bases in between. CDR3 protein: CASSYSYRVSRNEQFF. CDR3 nucleotides: TGTGCCAGCAGTTACTCGTATAGGGTTAGTCGCAATGAGCAGTTCTTC.

This clonotype showed up many times. The chain joins TRBV6-1 to TRBJ2-5; unclear D gene. This CDR3 has 13 amino acids. V dropped 7 bases and J dropped 4 bases, with 13 bases sitting between them. CDR1 MNHNS and CDR2 SASEGT come from the germline V gene. CDR3 in amino acids: CASNAFPTETQYF. The DNA for the CDR3 is TGTGCCAGCAACGCTTTTCCTACAGAGACCCAGTACTTC.

The sample holds many counts of this clonotype. The chain carries TRBV15 and TRBJ2-3; TRBD1 might be the D (6 bases). This CDR3 comprises 14 residues. With 0 bases removed from V and 5 bases from J, the gap between germline ends came to 9 bases. Germline V gene sequence: CDR1 LNHNV, CDR2 YYDKDF (reference sequence). Here the CDR3 DNA reads TGTGCCACCAGCAGAGATCGGGACAAAGATACGCAGTATTTT. Encoded protein: CATSRDRDKDTQYF.

In the case of this clonotype: Because it lacks the conserved phenylalanine or tryptophan at the end, this CDR3 is likely a read error. This chain links TRBV12-3 or TRBV12-4 with TRBJ1-1, with TRBD1 identical over 7 bases. The CDR3 length is 15 residues. The J segment lost 0 bases and the V segment lost 6 bases, leaving 7 bases of the junction unmatched. The CDR3 protein is CASSPQGILNTEAFC. The CDR3 DNA reads as TGTGCCAGCAGCCCACAGGGGATACTGAACACTGAAGCTTTCTGT.

This clonotype was seen only a few times. The chain links TRBV25-1 to TRBJ1-6, with D hard to call. CDR3 length: 14 residues. Germline values: CDR1 MGHDK, CDR2 SYGVNS. V lost 3 bases and J lost 6, with 9 bases in between. The CDR3: CASSESGFNSPLHF. Written as DNA, the CDR3 is TGTGCCAGCAGTGAGTCCGGGTTTAATTCACCCCTCCACTTT.

As concerns this clonotype: A read error is possible here, since a much larger clone lies one base away. The chain is built from TRBV6-2 or TRBV6-3 and TRBJ1-2; weak D call: TRBD1 (5 bases). Germline V lookup: CDR1 MNHEY, CDR2 SVGEGT. This CDR3 has 13 residues. The CDR3 sequence is CASSNRNNCGYTF. CDR3 nucleotides: TGTGCCAGCAGTAACAGGAACAACTGTGGCTACACCTTC.

For this clonotype: A read error may be the cause here, since a much bigger clone is one base away. This CDR3 reads CASSSAWDTQQTQYF. The DNA for the CDR3 is TGTGCCAGCAGCTCAGCATGGGACACCCAACAGACCCAGTACTTC. This chain uses TRBV11-2 with TRBJ2-4; a possible D gene is TRBD1 (6 bases). The J call may be mistaken, given a closer DNA end match to TRBJ2-5. The CDR3 totals 15 residues. Germline V CDR1 and CDR2: SGHAT, FQNNGV.

The chain joins TRBV4-3 to TRBJ1-5; no definite D call. This CDR3 has 13 residues. Between the trimmed V and J ends, which lost 0 bases and 15 bases, there was a span of 15 bases. Per the germline V gene, CDR1 is LGHNA and CDR2 is YSLEER. DNA of the CDR3: TGCGCCAGCAGCCAAGATTGGTCCTCCTACCTGCATTTT. Its translation: CASSQDWSSYLHF.

This clonotype was seen at least ten times. This chain joins TRBV12-3 or TRBV12-4 and TRBJ2-5, with 9 positions matching TRBD2. The CDR3 covers 16 residues. V lost 3 bases, J lost 4 bases, and 9 bases stayed unmatched. CDR3 DNA sequence: TGTGCCAGCAGTTTCCGTAGCGGGGGCCCAGGAGAGACCCAGTACTTC. It specifies CASSFRSGGPGETQYF.

This clonotype showed up just a few times. The chain employs TRBV28 and TRBJ2-1; tentatively, D is TRBD2 (6 bases). Trimming shortened V by 5 bases and J by 4 bases, and 18 bases separated the two germline ends. Germline loops: CDR1 MDHEN, CDR2 SYDVKM. The CDR3 length is 16 residues. The CDR3 spells CASSRPDSGPYNEQFF. The CDR3 DNA reads as TGTGCCAGCAGTCGGCCTGACAGCGGGCCTTACAATGAGCAGTTCTTC.

On this clonotype itself: The junction and the germline gene differ at one end; a read error may be behind it. V gene TRBV10-3 combines with J gene TRBJ1-2, with D uncertain. The CDR3 consists of 14 residues. Germline lookup yields CDR1 ENHRY and CDR2 SYGVKD. The CDR3 region is CAIRESERNYGYTF. The CDR3, as DNA: TGTGCCATCAGGGAGTCCGAGAGAAACTATGGCTACACCTTC.

This clonotype was observed a few times. This CDR3 reads CASSGGRTGIRSYEQYF. For the CDR3, the DNA is TGCGCCAGCAGTGGGGGGAGGACAGGGATTCGATCCTACGAGCAGTACTTC. The chain combines TRBV10-2 with TRBJ2-7; 8 bases line up with TRBD1. V trimming: 4 bases; J trimming: 1 base; junction bases outside the gene matches: 12. Germline loops: CDR1 WSHSY, CDR2 SAAADI. The CDR3 runs 17 residues.